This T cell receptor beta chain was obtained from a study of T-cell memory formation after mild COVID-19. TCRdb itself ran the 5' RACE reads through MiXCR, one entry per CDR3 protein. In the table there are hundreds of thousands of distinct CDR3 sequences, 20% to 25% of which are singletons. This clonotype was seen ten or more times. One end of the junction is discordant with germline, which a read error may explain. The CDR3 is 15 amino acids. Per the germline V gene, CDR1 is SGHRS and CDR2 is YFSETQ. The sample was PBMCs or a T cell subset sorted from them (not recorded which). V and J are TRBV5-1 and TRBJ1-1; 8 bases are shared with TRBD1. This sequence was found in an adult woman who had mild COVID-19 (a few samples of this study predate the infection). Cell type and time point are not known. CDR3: CASSLAGTGNTEAFF. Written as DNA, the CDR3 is TGTGCCAGCAGTTTAGCCGGGACAGGGAACACTGAAGCTTTCTTT.